This TCR beta chain was retrieved from a study of blood T cell repertoires in COVID-19. The CDR3 length is 15 residues. CDR1 and CDR2 (germline): MGHRA, YSYEKL. Deletions cut 6 bases from V and 1 base from J, with 15 bases between. The table came from immunoSEQ multiplex PCR; TCRdb's copy has only in-frame clones and leaves some out. Of under 80,000 clones in the sample, about 82% were seen once. Sequences were obtained from peripheral blood. The chain uses TRBV4-1 and TRBJ1-1; possibly TRBD1 for D (5 bases). This TCR came from a man aged 70 or older with acute or convalescent COVID-19. The CDR3 DNA reads TGCGCCAGCAGAGGCATGGGGCAGGAGAACACTGAAGCTTTCTTT. The encoded protein is CASRGMGQENTEAFF.